This T cell receptor (beta chain) was sequenced for a study of technical replicates of blood from a handful of donors. The length of the CDR3 is 14 residues. Germline V gives CDR1 GTSNPN, CDR2 SVGIG (reference sequence). Trimming took 2 bases from V and 9 from J, leaving 14 bases between them. Clones were read by immunoSEQ multiplex PCR, and TCRdb kept only the in-frame ones, dropping some. The table includes 64,000 or so clones, roughly 96% detected once. The chain links TRBV30 to TRBJ1-6; D perhaps matches TRBD1 (6 bases). The sequence was collected from a human donor in good health. Sequencing was carried out using T cells isolated from PBMCs. CDR3 sequence (DNA): TGTGCCTGGAGTTGGGAGGGGGTTTCTTCACCCCTCCACTTT. Its translation: CAWSWEGVSSPLHF. Based on the CDR3 plus reference TRBV30 and TRBJ1-6, the full variable domain is SQTIHQWPATLVQPVGSPLSLECTVEGTSNPNLYWYRQAAGRGLQLLFYSVGIGQISSEVPQNLSASRPQDRQFILSSKKLLLSDSGFYLCAWSWEGVSSPLHFGNGTRLTVT.